This T cell receptor (beta chain) was identified during a study of T-cell memory formation after mild COVID-19. As for the study in general: Largely donor-specific TCR clusters were found. Study-wide results and limits: Researchers report contracting CD4+ clones mostly in CM and EM, with CD8+ clones in EMRA. CD4/CD8 balance characterized clones contracting day 15 to 85, and CD4+ skew characterized later expanders.

This clonotype has a handful of counts. Its antigen is currently unknown. 5'RACE with constant-segment primers built TCRalpha and TCRbeta cDNA libraries with UMIs. TCRdb used MiXCR to reprocess the 5' RACE reads, holding one entry per CDR3 protein. The sample shows under 110,000 distinct CDR3 sequences, approximately 13% of them seen only once. CDR1 and CDR2 (germline): DFQATT, SNEGSKA (reference sequence). V was pared by 5 bases and J by 2 bases, with 15 bases between. The CDR3 spans 15 residues. Sequencing was performed on PBMCs or a T cell subset sorted from them (not recorded which). The chain combines TRBV20-1 with TRBJ2-2; D tentatively fits TRBD1 or TRBD2 (5 bases each). This clonotype was obtained from an adult woman who had mild COVID-19 (a few samples of this study predate the infection). Cell type and time point are not known. The DNA for the CDR3 is TGCAGTGCTTTCCCGGGACCTGATAACACCGGGGAGCTGTTTTTT. Residues: CSAFPGPDNTGELFF.